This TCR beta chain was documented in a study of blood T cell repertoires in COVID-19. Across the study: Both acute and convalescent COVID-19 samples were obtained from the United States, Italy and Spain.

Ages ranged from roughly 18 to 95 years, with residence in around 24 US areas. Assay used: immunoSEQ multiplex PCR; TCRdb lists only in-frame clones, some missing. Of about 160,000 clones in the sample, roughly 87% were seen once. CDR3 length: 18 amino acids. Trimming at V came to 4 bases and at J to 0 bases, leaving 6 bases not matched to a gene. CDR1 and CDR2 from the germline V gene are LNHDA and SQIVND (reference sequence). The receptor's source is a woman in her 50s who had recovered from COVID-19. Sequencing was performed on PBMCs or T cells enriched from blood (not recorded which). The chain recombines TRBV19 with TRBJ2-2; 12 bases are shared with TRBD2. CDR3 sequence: CASSKGLAGPTNTGELFF. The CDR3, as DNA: TGTGCCAGTAGTAAAGGACTAGCGGGACCGACGAACACCGGGGAGCTGTTTTTT.